This T cell receptor beta chain was identified during a study of T cell changes during pregnancy in multiple sclerosis. The protocol was immunoSEQ multiplex PCR, while the TCRdb copy is restricted to in-frame clones and leaves out a portion. In the table there are about 36,000 clones, 85% to 95% of which are singletons. The sample consisted of CD4+ T cells from peripheral blood mononuclear cells, taken in the first trimester of pregnancy. The TCR comes from a female donor with multiple sclerosis, enrolled in a pregnancy study.

As DNA, the CDR3 is TGTGCCAGTAGGGGGCTTGGCTATGGCTACACCTTC. Its translation is CASRGLGYGYTF. The chain links TRBV19 to TRBJ1-2; TRBD1 is a possible D gene (5 bases). The CDR3 is 12 residues long. Trimming removed 6 bases at V and 4 bases at J, with 9 bases between. Germline V lookup: CDR1 LNHDA, CDR2 SQIVND (reference sequence). Drawing the rest from reference TRBV19 and TRBJ1-2, the complete variable domain is DGGITQSPKYLFRKEGQNVTLSCEQNLNHDAMYWYRQDPGQGLRLIYYSQIVNDFQKGDIAEGYSVSREKKESFPLTVTSAQKNPTAFYLCASRGLGYGYTFGSGTRLTVV.